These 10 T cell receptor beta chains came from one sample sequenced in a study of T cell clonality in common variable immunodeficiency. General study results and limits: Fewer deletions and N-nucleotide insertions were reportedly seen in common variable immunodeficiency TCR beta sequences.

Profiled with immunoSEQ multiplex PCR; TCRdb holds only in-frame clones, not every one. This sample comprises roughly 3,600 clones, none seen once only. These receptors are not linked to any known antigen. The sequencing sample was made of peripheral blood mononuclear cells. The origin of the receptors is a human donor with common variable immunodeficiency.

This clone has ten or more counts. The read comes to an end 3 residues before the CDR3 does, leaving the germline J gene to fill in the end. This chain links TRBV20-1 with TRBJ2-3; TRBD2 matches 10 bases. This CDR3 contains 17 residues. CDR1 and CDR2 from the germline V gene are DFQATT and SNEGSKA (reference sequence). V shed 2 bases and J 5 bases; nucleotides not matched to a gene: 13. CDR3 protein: CSARQVGLAALIDTQYF. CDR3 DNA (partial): TGCAGTGCTAGACAGGTCGGACTAGCGGCATTAATAGATACG.

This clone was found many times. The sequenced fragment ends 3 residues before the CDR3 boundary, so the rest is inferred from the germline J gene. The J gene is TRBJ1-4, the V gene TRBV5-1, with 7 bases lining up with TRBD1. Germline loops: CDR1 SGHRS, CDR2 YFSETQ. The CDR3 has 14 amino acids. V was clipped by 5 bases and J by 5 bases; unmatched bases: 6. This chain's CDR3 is CASRQSQGNEKLFF. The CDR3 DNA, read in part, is TGCGCCAGCAGGCAATCACAGGGGAATGAAAAA.

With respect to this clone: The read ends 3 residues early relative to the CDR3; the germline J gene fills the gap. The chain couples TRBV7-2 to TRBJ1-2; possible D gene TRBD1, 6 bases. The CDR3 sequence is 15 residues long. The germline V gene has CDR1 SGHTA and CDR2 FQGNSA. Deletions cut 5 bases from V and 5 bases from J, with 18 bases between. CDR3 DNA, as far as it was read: TGTGCCAGCAGCCCCCGGGACATCATCGGGTATGGC. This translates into CASSPRDIIGYG. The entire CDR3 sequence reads CASSPRDIIGYGYTF.

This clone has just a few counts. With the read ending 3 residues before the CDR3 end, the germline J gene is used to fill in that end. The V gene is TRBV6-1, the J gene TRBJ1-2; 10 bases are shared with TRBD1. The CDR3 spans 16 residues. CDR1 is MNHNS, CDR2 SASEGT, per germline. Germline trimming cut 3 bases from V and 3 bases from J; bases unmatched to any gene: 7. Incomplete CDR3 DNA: TGTGCCAGCAGTGAGCCGGGACAGGGGAGCTACTATGGC. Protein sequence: CASSEPGQGSYYG. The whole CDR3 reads CASSEPGQGSYYGYTF.

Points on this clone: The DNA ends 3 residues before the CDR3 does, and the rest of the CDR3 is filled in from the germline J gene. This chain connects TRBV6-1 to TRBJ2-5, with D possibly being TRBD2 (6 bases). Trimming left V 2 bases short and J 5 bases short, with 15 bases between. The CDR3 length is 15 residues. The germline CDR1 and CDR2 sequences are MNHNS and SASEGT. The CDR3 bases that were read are TGTGCCAGCAGTGAACAGAGAACTAGCTGGGAGACC. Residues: CASSEQRTSWET. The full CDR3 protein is CASSEQRTSWETQYF.

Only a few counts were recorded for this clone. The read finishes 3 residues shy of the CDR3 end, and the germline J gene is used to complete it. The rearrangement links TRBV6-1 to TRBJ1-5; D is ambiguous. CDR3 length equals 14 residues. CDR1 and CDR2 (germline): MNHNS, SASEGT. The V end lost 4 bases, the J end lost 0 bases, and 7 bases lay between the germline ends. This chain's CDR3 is CASSGSYSNQPQHF. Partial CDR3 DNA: TGTGCCAGCAGTGGTAGTTATAGCAATCAGCCC.

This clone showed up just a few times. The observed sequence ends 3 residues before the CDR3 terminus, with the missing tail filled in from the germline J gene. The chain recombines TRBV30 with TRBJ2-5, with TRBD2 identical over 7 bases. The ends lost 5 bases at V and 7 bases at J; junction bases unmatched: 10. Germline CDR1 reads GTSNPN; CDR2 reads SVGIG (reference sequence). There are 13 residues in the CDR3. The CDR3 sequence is CAWRTSAGRTQYF. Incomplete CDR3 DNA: TGTGCCTGGCGAACTAGCGCCGGTCGGACC.

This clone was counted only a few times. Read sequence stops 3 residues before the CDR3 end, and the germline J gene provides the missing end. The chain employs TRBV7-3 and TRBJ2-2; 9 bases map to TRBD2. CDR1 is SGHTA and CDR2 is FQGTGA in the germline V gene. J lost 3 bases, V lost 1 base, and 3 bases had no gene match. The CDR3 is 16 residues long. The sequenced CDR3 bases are TGTGCCAGCAGCTTAAATAGCGGGAGTGACACCGGGGAG. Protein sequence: CASSLNSGSDTGE. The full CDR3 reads CASSLNSGSDTGELFF. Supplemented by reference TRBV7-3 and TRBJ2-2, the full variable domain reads GAGVSQTPSNKVTEKGKYVELRCDPISGHTALYWYRQSLGQGPEFLIYFQGTGAADDSGLPNDRFFAVRPEGSVSTLKIQRTERGDSAVYLCASSLNSGSDTGELFFGEGSRLTVL.

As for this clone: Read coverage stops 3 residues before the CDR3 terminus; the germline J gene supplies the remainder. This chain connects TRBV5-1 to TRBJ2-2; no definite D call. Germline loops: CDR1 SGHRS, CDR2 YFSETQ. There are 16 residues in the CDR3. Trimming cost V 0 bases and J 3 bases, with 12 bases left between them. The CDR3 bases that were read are TGCGCCAGCAGCTTGGGGATGAATCGGGACACCGGGGAG. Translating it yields CASSLGMNRDTGE. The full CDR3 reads CASSLGMNRDTGELFF.

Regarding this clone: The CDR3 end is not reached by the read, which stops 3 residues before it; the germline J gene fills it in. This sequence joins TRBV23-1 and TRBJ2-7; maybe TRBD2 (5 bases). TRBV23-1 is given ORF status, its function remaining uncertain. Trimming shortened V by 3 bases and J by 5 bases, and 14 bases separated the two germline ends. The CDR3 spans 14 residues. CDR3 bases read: TGCGCCAGCAGTCATCCCCGGACTGGTAACGAG. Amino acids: CASSHPRTGNE. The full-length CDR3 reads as CASSHPRTGNEQYF.